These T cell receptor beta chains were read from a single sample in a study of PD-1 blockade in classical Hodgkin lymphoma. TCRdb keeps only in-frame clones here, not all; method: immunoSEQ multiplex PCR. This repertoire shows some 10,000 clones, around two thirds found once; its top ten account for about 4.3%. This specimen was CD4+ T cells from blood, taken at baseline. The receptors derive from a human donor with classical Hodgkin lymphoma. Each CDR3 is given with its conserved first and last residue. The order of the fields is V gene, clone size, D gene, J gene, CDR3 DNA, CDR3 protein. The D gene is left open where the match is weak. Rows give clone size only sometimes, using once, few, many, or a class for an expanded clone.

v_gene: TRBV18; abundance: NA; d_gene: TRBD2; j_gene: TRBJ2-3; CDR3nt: TGTGCCAGCTCACCTTCGGCTAGCGGTATAGATACGCAGTATTTT; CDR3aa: CASSPSASGIDTQYF
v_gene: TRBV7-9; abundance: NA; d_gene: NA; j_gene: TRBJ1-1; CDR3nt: TGTGCCAGCAGCTTAGGAGGGGACCCAAACACTGAAGCTTTCTTT; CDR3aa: CASSLGGDPNTEAFF
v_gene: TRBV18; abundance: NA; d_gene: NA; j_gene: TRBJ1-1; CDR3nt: TGTGCCAGCTCACCCCAGCTGAACACTGAAGCTTTCTTT; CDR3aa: CASSPQLNTEAFF
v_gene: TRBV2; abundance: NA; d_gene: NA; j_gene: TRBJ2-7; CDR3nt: TGTGCCAGCAGGAGCCCCCCAGGGACCGGGAGCTCCTACGAGCAGTACTTC; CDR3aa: CASRSPPGTGSSYEQYF
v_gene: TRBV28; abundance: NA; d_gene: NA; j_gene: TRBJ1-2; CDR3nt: TGTGCCGCCATAAGTCCCGGGACAATCGGCTATGGCTACACCTTC; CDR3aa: CAAISPGTIGYGYTF
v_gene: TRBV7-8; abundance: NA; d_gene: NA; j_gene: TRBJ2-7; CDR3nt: TGTGCCAGCAGCCGGCGGGACTCCACCTACGAGCAGTACTTC; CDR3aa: CASSRRDSTYEQYF
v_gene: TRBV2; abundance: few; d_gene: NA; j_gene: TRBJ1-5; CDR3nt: TGTGCCAGCAGTGATCGGGGGTCGTGGAATCAGCCCCAGCATTTT; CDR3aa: CASSDRGSWNQPQHF
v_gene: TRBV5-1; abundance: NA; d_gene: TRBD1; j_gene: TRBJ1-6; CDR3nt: TGCGCCAGCAGCTTGGGAGGACAGGGGACGTTCCTCGATTCACCCCTCCACTTT; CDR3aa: CASSLGGQGTFLDSPLHF
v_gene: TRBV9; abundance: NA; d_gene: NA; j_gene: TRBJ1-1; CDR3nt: TGTGCCAGCAGCGTAGGGATAGGGGGTGGTAGTGAAGCTTTCTTT; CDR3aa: CASSVGIGGGSEAFF
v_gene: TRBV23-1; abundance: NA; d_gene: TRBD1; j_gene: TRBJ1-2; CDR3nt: TGCGCCAGCAGGGGACAGGGACGTTCTGGCTACACCTTC; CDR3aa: CASRGQGRSGYTF
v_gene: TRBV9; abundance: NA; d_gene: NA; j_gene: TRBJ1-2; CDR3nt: TGTGCCAGCAGCGTAGATGCCCAACCTAACTATGGCTACACCTTC; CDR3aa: CASSVDAQPNYGYTF
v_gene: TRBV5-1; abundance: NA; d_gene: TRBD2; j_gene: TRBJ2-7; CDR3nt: TGCGCCAGCAGCCGTACTAGCGGGAGCGGATACGAGCAGTACTTC; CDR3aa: CASSRTSGSGYEQYF